This T cell receptor beta chain comes out of a study of beta chain features in type 1 diabetes. Expressed TCRB transcripts were sequenced, since all the RNA that had been isolated was reverse transcribed. Sequencing used immunoSEQ multiplex PCR; TCRdb keeps in-frame clones, though not all of them. The sample consists of 900,000 or so clones, around a sixth of them appearing once. V was pared by 5 bases and J by 5 bases, with 4 bases of the junction left unmatched. Germline-derived CDR1 and CDR2 are MDHEN and SYDVKM. There are 14 residues in the CDR3. This clone was seen at least ten times. Its antigen remains unidentified. Other DNA sequences in the sample encode the same CDR3. Study-wide results and limits: The study left unresolved whether HLA type influences TCRB rearrangement. TCRB CDR3 length was moderately but significantly reduced in all four CD4+ subsets of Type 1 diabetes patients. In the patient group, naive, central memory and Treg TCRB repertoires seemed more alike than in the healthy donor group. Type 1 diabetes patients had VDJ junctions that carried fewer insertions and more deletions.

The chain couples TRBV28 to TRBJ2-1; 9 bases match TRBD1. This TCR derives from a woman between 18 and 29 years old in good health. The sequenced sample was naive CD4+ T cells from blood. The CDR3 here is CASSLRQGDNEQFF. In nucleotides, the CDR3 is TGTGCCAGCAGTCTAAGACAGGGGGACAATGAGCAGTTCTTC.